This TCR beta chain was captured by sequencing in a study of T cell repertoires in cytomegalovirus infection. Trimming took off 6 bases at V and 1 base at J, with 13 bases between the two ends. In germline, CDR1 is MNHEY, CDR2 SMNVEV (reference sequence). The CDR3 length is 15 residues. MiXCR, run by TCRdb on the reads, gives a single entry per CDR3 protein. The table records 650,000 to 900,000 distinct CDR3 sequences, 25% to 30% of them present only once. About this clonotype: As yet, its antigen is unknown.

The specimen was cultured CD8+ T cells from PBMCs, collected from culture after CMV antigen stimulation. The sequence was collected from a human donor in good health (CMV status not recorded). Some clones in this sample may be carry-over from other donors' samples. The gene calls are TRBV27 and TRBJ2-4, with no clear D. In DNA form, the CDR3 reads TGTGCCAGCAGGTCTATCGACATGGCCAAAAACATTCAGTACTTC. Amino acids: CASRSIDMAKNIQYF.